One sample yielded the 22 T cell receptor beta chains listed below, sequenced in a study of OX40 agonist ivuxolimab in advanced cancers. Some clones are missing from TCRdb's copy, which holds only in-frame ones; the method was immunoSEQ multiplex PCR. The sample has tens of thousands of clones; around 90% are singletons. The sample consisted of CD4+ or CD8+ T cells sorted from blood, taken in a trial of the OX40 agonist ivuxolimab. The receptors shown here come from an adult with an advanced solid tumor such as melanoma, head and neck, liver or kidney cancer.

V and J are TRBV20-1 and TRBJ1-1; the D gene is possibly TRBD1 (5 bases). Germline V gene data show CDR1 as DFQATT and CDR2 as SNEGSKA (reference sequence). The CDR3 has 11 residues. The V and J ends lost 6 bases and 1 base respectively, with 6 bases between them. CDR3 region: CSARANTEAFF. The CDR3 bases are TGCAGTGCCAGGGCGAACACTGAAGCTTTCTTT.

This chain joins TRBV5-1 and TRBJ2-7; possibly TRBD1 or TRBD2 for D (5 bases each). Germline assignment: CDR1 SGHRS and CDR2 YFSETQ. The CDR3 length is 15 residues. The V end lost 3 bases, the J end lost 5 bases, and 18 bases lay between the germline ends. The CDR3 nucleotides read TGCGCCAGCAGCTCCCGGAAGGGGAGCCGGGACGAGCAGTACTTC. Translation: CASSSRKGSRDEQYF.

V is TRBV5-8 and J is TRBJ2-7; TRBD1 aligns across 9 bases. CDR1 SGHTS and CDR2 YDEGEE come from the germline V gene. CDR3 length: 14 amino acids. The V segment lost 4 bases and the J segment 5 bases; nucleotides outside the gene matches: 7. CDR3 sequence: CASSAGTGTDEQYF. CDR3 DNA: TGTGCCAGCAGCGCCGGGACAGGGACAGACGAGCAGTACTTC. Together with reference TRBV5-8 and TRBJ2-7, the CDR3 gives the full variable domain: EAGVTQSPTHLIKTRGQQATLRCSPISGHTSVYWYQQALGLGLQFLLWYDEGEERNRGNFPPRFSGRQFPNYSSELNVNALELEDSALYLCASSAGTGTDEQYFGPGTRLTVT.

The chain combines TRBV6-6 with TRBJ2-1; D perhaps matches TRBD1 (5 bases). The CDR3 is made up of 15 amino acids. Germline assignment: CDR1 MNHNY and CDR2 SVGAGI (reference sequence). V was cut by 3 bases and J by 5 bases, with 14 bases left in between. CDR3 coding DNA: TGTGCCAGCAGTTATTACAGGACCCCCCACAATGAGCAGTTCTTC. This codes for CASSYYRTPHNEQFF.

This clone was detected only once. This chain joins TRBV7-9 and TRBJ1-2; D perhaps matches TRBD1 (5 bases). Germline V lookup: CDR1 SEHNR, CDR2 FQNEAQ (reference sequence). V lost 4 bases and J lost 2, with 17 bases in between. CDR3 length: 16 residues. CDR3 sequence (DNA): TGTGCCAGCAGCTCGGGACTCCATCTCAGGAACTATGGCTACACCTTC. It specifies CASSSGLHLRNYGYTF.

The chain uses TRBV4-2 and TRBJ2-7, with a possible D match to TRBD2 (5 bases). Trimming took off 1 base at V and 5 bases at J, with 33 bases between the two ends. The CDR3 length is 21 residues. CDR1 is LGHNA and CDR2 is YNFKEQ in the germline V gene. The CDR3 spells CASSQVGVGRTRDPKRDEQYF. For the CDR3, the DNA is TGTGCCAGCAGCCAAGTCGGGGTAGGCCGAACCCGGGATCCGAAGAGGGACGAGCAGTACTTC.

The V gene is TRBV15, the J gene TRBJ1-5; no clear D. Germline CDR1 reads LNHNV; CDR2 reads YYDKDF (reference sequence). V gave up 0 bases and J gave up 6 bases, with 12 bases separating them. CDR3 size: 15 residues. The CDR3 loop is CATSRDLGGSQPQHF. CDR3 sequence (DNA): TGTGCCACCAGCAGAGACCTGGGCGGGAGTCAGCCCCAGCATTTT.

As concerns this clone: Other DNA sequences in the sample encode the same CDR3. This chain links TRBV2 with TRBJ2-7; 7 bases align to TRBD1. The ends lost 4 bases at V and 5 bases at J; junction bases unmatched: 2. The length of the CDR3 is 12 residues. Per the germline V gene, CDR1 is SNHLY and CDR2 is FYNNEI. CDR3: CASSAGGNEQYF. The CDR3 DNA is TGTGCCAGCAGTGCAGGGGGAAACGAGCAGTACTTC.

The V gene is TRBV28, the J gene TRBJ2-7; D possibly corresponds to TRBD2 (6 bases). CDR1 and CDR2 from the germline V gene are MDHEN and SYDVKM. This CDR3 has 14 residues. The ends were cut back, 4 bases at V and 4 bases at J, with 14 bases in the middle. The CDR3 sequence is CASSYWGERYEQYF. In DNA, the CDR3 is TGTGCCAGCAGTTACTGGGGGGAGAGGTACGAGCAGTACTTC.

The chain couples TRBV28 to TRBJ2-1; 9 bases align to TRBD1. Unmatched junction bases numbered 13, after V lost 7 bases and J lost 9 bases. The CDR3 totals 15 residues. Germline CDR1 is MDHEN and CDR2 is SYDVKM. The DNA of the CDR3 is TGTGCCAGCATGGTAGGACAGGGGCCGGTGGGTGAGCAGTTCTTC. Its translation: CASMVGQGPVGEQFF. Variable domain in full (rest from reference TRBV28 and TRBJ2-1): DVKVTQSSRYLVKRTGEKVFLECVQDMDHENMFWYRQDPGLGLRLIYFSYDVKMKEKGDIPEGYSVSREKKERFSLILESASTNQTSMYLCASMVGQGPVGEQFFGPGTRLTVL.

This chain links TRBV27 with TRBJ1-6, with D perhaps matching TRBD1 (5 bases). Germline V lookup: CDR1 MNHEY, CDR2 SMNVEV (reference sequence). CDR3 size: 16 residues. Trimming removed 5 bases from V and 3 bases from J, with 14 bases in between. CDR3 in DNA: TGTGCCAGCAGTCCGGGGGGGGAGAGCTATAATTCACCCCTCCACTTT. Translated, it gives CASSPGGESYNSPLHF.

In DNA, the CDR3 is TGTGCCAGCACTGGCAGGGGGTTCACAGATACGCAGTATTTT. This translates into CASTGRGFTDTQYF. V and J are TRBV2 and TRBJ2-3, with 7 nucleotides matching TRBD1. The germline V gene has CDR1 SNHLY and CDR2 FYNNEI. Unmatched junction bases numbered 6, after V lost 7 bases and J lost 2 bases. The CDR3 consists of 14 residues.

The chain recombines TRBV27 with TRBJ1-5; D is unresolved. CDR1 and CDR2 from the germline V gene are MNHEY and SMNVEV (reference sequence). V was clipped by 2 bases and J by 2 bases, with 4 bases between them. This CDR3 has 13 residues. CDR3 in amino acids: CASSLQGNQPQHF. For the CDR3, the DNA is TGTGCCAGCAGTTTACAGGGCAATCAGCCCCAGCATTTT.

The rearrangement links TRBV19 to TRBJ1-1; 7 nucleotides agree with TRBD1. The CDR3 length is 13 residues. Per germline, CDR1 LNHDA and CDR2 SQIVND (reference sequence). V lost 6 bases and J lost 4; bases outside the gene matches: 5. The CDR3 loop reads CASRDRLGTEAFF. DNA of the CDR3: TGTGCCAGTAGGGACAGGCTGGGCACTGAAGCTTTCTTT.

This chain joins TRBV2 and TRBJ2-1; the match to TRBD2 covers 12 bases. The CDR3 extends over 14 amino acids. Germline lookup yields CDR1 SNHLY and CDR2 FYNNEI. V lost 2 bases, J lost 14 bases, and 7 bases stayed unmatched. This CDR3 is CASSELAGGPHEFF. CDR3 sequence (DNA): TGTGCCAGCAGTGAACTAGCGGGAGGGCCGCACGAGTTCTTC.

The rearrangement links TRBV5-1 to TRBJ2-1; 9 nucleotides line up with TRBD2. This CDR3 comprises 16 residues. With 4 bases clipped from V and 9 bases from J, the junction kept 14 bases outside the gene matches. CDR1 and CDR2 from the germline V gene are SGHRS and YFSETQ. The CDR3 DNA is TGCGCCAGCAGCCCCCCAGGGCGGGGGGGCTTTAGTGAGCAGTTCTTC. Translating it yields CASSPPGRGGFSEQFF. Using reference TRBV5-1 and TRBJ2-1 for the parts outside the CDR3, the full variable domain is KAGVTQTPRYLIKTRGQQVTLSCSPISGHRSVSWYQQTPGQGLQFLFEYFSETQRNKGNFPGRFSGRQFSNSRSEMNVSTLELGDSALYLCASSPPGRGGFSEQFFGPGTRLTVL.

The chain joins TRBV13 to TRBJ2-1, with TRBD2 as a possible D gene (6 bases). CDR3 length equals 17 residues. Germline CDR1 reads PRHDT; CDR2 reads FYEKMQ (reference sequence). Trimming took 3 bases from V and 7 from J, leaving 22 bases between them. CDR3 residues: CASSFLGALQGGNEQFF. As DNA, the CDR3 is TGTGCCAGCAGCTTTTTAGGAGCGTTGCAGGGAGGAAATGAGCAGTTCTTC. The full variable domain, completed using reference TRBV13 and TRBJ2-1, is AAGVIQSPRHLIKEKRETATLKCYPIPRHDTVYWYQQGPGQDPQFLISFYEKMQSDKGSIPDRFSAQQFSDYHSELNMSSLELGDSALYFCASSFLGALQGGNEQFFGPGTRLTVL.

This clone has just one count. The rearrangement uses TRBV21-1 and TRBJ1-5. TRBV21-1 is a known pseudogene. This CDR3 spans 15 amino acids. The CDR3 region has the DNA TGTGCCAGCAGCAAAAAACTCCCTAGCAATCAGCCCCAGCATTTT. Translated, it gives CASSKKLPSNQPQHF.

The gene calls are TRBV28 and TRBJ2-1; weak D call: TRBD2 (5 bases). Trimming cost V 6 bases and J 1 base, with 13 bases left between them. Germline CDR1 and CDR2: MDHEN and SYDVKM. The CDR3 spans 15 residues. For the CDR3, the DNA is TGTGCCAGCAGGATCCCGGACTGGTCCTACAATGAGCAGTTCTTC. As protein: CASRIPDWSYNEQFF.

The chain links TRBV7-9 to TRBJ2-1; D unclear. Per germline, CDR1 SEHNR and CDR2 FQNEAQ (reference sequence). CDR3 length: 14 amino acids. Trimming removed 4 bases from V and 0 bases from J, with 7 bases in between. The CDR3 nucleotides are TGTGCCAGCAGCTCTAAGAGCTCCTACAATGAGCAGTTCTTC. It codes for CASSSKSSYNEQFF. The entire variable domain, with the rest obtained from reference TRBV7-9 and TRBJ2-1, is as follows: DTGVSQNPRHKITKRGQNVTFRCDPISEHNRLYWYRQTLGQGPEFLTYFQNEAQLEKSRLLSDRFSAERPKGSFSTLEIQRTEQGDSAMYLCASSSKSSYNEQFFGPGTRLTVL.

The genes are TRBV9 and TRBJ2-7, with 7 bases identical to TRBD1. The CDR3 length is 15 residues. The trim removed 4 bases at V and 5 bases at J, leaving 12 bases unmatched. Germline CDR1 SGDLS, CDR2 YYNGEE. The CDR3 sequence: CASSFGQVEFDEQYF. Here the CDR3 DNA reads TGTGCCAGCAGCTTCGGACAGGTCGAATTTGACGAGCAGTACTTC.

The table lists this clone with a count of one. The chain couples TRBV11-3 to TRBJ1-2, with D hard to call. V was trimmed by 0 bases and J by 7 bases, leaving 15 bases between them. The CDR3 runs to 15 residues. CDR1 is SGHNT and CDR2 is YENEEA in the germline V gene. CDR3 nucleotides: TGTGCCAGCAGCTTAGATATCCCCCTGGCCACTGGCTACACCTTC. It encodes CASSLDIPLATGYTF. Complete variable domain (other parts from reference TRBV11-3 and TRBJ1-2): EAGVVQSPRYKIIEKKQPVAFWCNPISGHNTLYWYLQNLGQGPELLIRYENEEAVDDSQLPKDRFSAERLKGVDSTLKIQPAELGDSAVYLCASSLDIPLATGYTFGSGTRLTVV.